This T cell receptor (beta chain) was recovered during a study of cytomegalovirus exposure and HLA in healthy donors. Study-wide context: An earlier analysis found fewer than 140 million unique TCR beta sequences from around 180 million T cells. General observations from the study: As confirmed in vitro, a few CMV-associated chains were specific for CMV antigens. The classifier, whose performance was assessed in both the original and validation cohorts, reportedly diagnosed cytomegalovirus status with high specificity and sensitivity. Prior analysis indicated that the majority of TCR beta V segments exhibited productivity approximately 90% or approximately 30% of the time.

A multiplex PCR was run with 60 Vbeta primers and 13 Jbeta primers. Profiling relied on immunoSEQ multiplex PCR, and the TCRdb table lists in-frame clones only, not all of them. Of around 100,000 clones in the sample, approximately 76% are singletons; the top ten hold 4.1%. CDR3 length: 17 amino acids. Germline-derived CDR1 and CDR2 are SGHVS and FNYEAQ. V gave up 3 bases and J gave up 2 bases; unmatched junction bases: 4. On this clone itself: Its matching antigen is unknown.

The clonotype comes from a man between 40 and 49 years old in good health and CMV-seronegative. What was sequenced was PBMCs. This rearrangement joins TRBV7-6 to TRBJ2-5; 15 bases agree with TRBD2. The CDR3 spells CASSLGLAGGGQETQYF. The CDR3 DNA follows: TGTGCCAGCAGCTTGGGACTAGCGGGGGGCGGGCAAGAGACCCAGTACTTC.